Following are 8 T cell receptor beta chains from one sample sequenced in a study of cytomegalovirus exposure and HLA in healthy donors. 60 Vbeta and 13 Jbeta primers were used in PCR. Libraries were prepared by immunoSEQ multiplex PCR; TCRdb keeps only in-frame clonotypes and omits some of them. The sample holds approximately 190,000 clones. Input material: PBMCs. These receptors all stem from a man aged 25-40 years in good health and CMV-seronegative.

J is TRBJ1-3 and V is TRBV11-3; no clear D gene. Trimming removed 4 bases from V and 4 bases from J, with 5 bases in between. The CDR3 is made up of 12 amino acids. Looked up from germline, CDR1 is SGHNT and CDR2 is YENEEA. The CDR3 protein is CASSYTGNTIYF. For the CDR3, the DNA is TGTGCCAGCAGCTATACAGGAAACACCATATATTTT.

The chain carries TRBV30 and TRBJ1-3, with 8 bases that match TRBD1. Looked up from germline, CDR1 is GTSNPN and CDR2 is SVGIG (reference sequence). CDR3 length equals 14 residues. The trim removed 2 bases at V and 1 base at J, leaving 1 base unmatched. The CDR3 bases are TGTGCCTGGAGTCAGGGGGCTTCTGGAAACACCATATATTTT. This codes for CAWSQGASGNTIYF.

The CDR3 coding sequence is TGCGCCACCGCAGCGGGAGGGGCCCTGAACACCGGGGAGCTGTTTTTT. Its translation is CATAAGGALNTGELFF. This sequence joins TRBV10-1 and TRBJ2-2; 10 nucleotides match TRBD2. The CDR3 has 16 amino acids. CDR1 and CDR2 from the germline V gene are WNHNN and SYGVQD (reference sequence). The ends lost 10 bases at V and 1 base at J; junction bases unmatched: 9.

The CDR3 protein is CASSRQGSGGEQYF. In DNA, the CDR3 is TGTGCCAGCAGCCGACAGGGGTCGGGCGGCGAGCAGTACTTC. V gene TRBV6-5 combines with J gene TRBJ2-7; 8 nucleotides agree with TRBD1. Germline lookup yields CDR1 MNHEY and CDR2 SVGAGI. This CDR3 has 14 residues. J was trimmed by 6 bases and V by 6 bases; bases with no gene match: 10.

This chain links TRBV7-9 with TRBJ1-1; D is ambiguous. The CDR3 covers 14 residues. The V end was cut by 4 bases, the J end by 2 bases, with 11 bases between. Germline V gene lookup returns CDR1 SEHNR and CDR2 FQNEAQ (reference sequence). CDR3 region: CASSSGIPNTEAFF. The CDR3 nucleotides read TGTGCCAGCAGCTCGGGGATACCCAACACTGAAGCTTTCTTT.

This chain links TRBV28 with TRBJ1-5; no clear D. This CDR3 contains 12 residues. V lost 3 bases and J lost 10, with 10 bases in between. CDR1 and CDR2 (germline): MDHEN, SYDVKM. The CDR3 coding sequence is TGTGCCAGCAGTTTCGGCACTACACCCCAGCATTTT. Translated: CASSFGTTPQHF.

The chain is built from TRBV2 and TRBJ1-1, with TRBD1 as a possible D gene (6 bases). Germline CDR1 is SNHLY and CDR2 is FYNNEI. V was trimmed by 5 bases and J by 1 base, leaving 11 bases between them. The CDR3 has 14 amino acids. The CDR3, as DNA: TGTGCCAGCAGTAGTCGGACAGCGAACACTGAAGCTTTCTTT. It codes for CASSSRTANTEAFF.

V usage is TRBV5-1 and J usage is TRBJ2-3; D unresolved. CDR1 SGHRS and CDR2 YFSETQ come from the germline V gene. The CDR3 sequence is 15 residues long. Trimming stripped 0 bases from V and 2 bases from J, with 10 bases between. This chain's CDR3 is CASSLGALTTDTQYF. The CDR3, as DNA: TGCGCCAGCAGCTTGGGGGCGTTAACCACAGATACGCAGTATTTT.